The 7 T cell receptor beta chains below come from one sample, sequenced in a study of blood T cell repertoires in COVID-19. Sequencing was performed with immunoSEQ multiplex PCR; in TCRdb, only in-frame clones are kept and a portion is missing. This table holds about 250,000 clones, approximately 84% found once. Sequenced: peripheral blood. These receptor sequences come from a person aged 70 to 85 with COVID-19, enrolled during active disease.

The chain employs TRBV28 and TRBJ2-5; D perhaps matches TRBD1 (6 bases). The V end lost 8 bases, the J end lost 2 bases, and 15 bases lay between the germline ends. CDR3 length equals 14 residues. The germline V gene encodes CDR1 MDHEN and CDR2 SYDVKM. The CDR3 region is CASHPPGQQETQYF. In DNA, the CDR3 is TGTGCCAGCCATCCGCCGGGACAACAAGAGACCCAGTACTTC.

J is TRBJ2-5 and V is TRBV19, with D perhaps matching TRBD1 (6 bases). This CDR3 is 14 amino acids long. Trimming removed 4 bases at V and 3 bases at J, with 12 bases between. Germline lookup yields CDR1 LNHDA and CDR2 SQIVND (reference sequence). Here the CDR3 DNA reads TGTGCCAGTAGTAAAGGGGGTATTAAAGAGACCCAGTACTTC. Encoded protein: CASSKGGIKETQYF.

J is TRBJ1-5 and V is TRBV2; D remains unclear. V lost 2 bases and J lost 0, with 14 bases in between. The CDR3 spans 17 residues. Germline lookup yields CDR1 SNHLY and CDR2 FYNNEI. The CDR3: CASSETSGIISNQPQHF. CDR3 DNA sequence: TGTGCCAGCAGTGAAACTAGTGGGATTATTAGCAATCAGCCCCAGCATTTT. Complete variable domain (other parts from reference TRBV2 and TRBJ1-5): EPEVTQTPSHQVTQMGQEVILRCVPISNHLYFYWYRQILGQKVEFLVSFYNNEISEKSEIFDDQFSVERPDGSNFTLKIRSTKLEDSAMYFCASSETSGIISNQPQHFGDGTRLSIL.

The genes are TRBV6-5 and TRBJ2-6; tentatively, D is TRBD2 (5 bases). Trimming removed 1 base at V and 1 base at J, with 8 bases between. The CDR3 extends over 16 amino acids. The germline gives CDR1 MNHEY, CDR2 SVGAGI. The CDR3 region is CASSYFRGSGANVLTF. The CDR3 coding sequence is TGTGCCAGCAGTTACTTTCGGGGATCTGGGGCCAACGTCCTGACTTTC.

The V gene is TRBV6-1, the J gene TRBJ1-5; possibly TRBD1 for D (6 bases). Germline V gene sequence: CDR1 MNHNS, CDR2 SASEGT. Trimming removed 2 bases from V and 7 bases from J, with 15 bases in between. This CDR3 is 15 amino acids long. As DNA, the CDR3 is TGTGCCAGCAGTGAATTCGGACAGCTTGGACAGCCCCAGCATTTT. Translated: CASSEFGQLGQPQHF.

V is TRBV5-1 and J is TRBJ2-1; 8 positions match TRBD1. The CDR3 spans 14 residues. Germline CDR1 is SGHRS and CDR2 is YFSETQ. The V and J ends lost 4 bases and 5 bases, in that order; junction bases with no gene match: 5. The CDR3 DNA follows: TGCGCCAGCAGCCGCAGGACAGGGAACAATGAGCAGTTCTTC. Encoded protein: CASSRRTGNNEQFF.

This clone was seen only a few times. This chain joins TRBV30 and TRBJ2-1; 7 positions match TRBD1. The V and J ends lost 4 bases and 5 bases, in that order; junction bases with no gene match: 8. The CDR3 covers 14 residues. Germline values: CDR1 GTSNPN, CDR2 SVGIG (reference sequence). The CDR3 is CAWILQGFDNEQFF. CDR3 coding DNA: TGTGCCTGGATATTACAGGGGTTTGACAATGAGCAGTTCTTC.